This T cell receptor (beta chain) derives from a study of CD4 T cells in relation to SARS-CoV-2 and coronaviruses. In the study overall: ViraFEST: approximately nine-day antigen culture of PBMCs, then TCR beta CDR3 sequencing. Shared crossreactive spike epitopes were mapped to their HLA restriction.

V trimming: 0 bases; J trimming: 1 base; junction bases outside the gene matches: 10. CDR3 length: 19 residues. Germline V lookup: CDR1 MNHEY, CDR2 SMNVEV (reference sequence). Using immunoSEQ multiplex PCR, the repertoire was profiled, and TCRdb retains in-frame clones only, with some absent. The profile shows approximately 30,000 clones, just under 75% of them singletons. CD4+ T cells from unexposed donors were obtained before the COVID-19 pandemic (2011-2018). The cells were cultured for over eight days before CD4+ T cells were isolated. Cells permitting, SARS-CoV-2 S/N and four cold-coronavirus spikes were tested on unexposed-donor CD4+ T cells. Cultures received half-medium IL-2 refreshes on days 3 and 7. For this clone: What it recognizes is unknown.

This clonotype was obtained from a human donor in good health. The gene calls are TRBV27 and TRBJ2-7; TRBD1 matches at 12 bases. Sequenced material: CD4+ T cells from PBMCs, cultured in vitro. CDR3 sequence (DNA): TGTGCCAGCAGTTTATCGGGGACAGGGGGCAAAAGGCAATCCTACGAGCAGTACTTC. Its protein product is CASSLSGTGGKRQSYEQYF.